Presented here are 15 T cell receptor beta chains from one specimen sequenced in a study of cytomegalovirus exposure and HLA in healthy donors. In the PCR, 60 Vbeta and 13 Jbeta primers were used. Only in-frame clones appear in the TCRdb table, and some are missing; sequencing was by immunoSEQ multiplex PCR. In the table there are fewer than 200,000 clones, about 80% of which are singletons. The sequencing input was PBMCs. The receptors derive from a woman younger than 45 in good health and CMV-seronegative.

This clone was seen only a few times. This sequence joins TRBV5-4 and TRBJ1-2, with 10 bases identical to TRBD1. Per the germline V gene, CDR1 is SGHNT and CDR2 is YYREEE (reference sequence). The CDR3 is 17 amino acids. V lost 1 base to trimming and J lost 0 bases; unmatched junction nucleotides: 6. CDR3 bases: TGTGCCAGCAGCTTGATTTGGGGACAGGGGACTAACTATGGCTACACCTTC. Amino acids: CASSLIWGQGTNYGYTF.

This clone came up once. The chain uses TRBV7-8 and TRBJ2-5, with D perhaps matching TRBD2 (5 bases). From germline, CDR1 is SGHVS and CDR2 FQNEAQ. Trimming removed 4 bases from V and 1 base from J, with 7 bases in between. The CDR3 is 13 residues long. Written as DNA, the CDR3 is TGTGCCAGCAGCTGGACTGCCCAAGAGACCCAGTACTTC. As protein: CASSWTAQETQYF.

The rearrangement joins TRBV28 to TRBJ2-3, with TRBD2 as a possible D gene (7 bases). With 1 base removed from V and 1 base from J, the gap between germline ends came to 18 bases. CDR1 and CDR2 from the germline V gene are MDHEN and SYDVKM. The length of the CDR3 is 18 residues. CDR3 bases: TGTGCCAGCAGTTTATTCCCCCGAGGGGGGGGCGGCACAGATACGCAGTATTTT. This translates into CASSLFPRGGGGTDTQYF.

This clone was counted a few times. In nucleotides, the CDR3 is TGTGCCAGCATTCCCGTGGGGGGGTCGGATTCACCCCTCCACTTT. Amino acid sequence: CASIPVGGSDSPLHF. The V gene is TRBV2, the J gene TRBJ1-6; maybe TRBD1 (5 bases). Germline lookup yields CDR1 SNHLY and CDR2 FYNNEI. V lost 7 bases and J 8 bases, leaving 18 bases between the germline ends. This CDR3 is built from 15 residues.

This clone was counted between two and nine times. The chain links TRBV5-1 to TRBJ2-1, with D possibly being TRBD1 (5 bases). This CDR3 contains 13 residues. Germline assignment: CDR1 SGHRS and CDR2 YFSETQ. The V and J ends lost 2 bases and 5 bases respectively, with 8 bases between them. CDR3 in DNA: TGCGCCAGCAGCTTCAGGGAAGACAATGAGCAGTTCTTC. It yields the protein CASSFREDNEQFF.

As for this clone: An end of the junction does not agree with germline; a read error may underlie this. The V gene is TRBV7-9, the J gene TRBJ1-4; weak D call: TRBD1 (5 bases). CDR3 size: 18 residues. CDR1 is SEHNR, CDR2 FQNEAQ, per germline (reference sequence). CDR3 loop: CSSSLGQAYQRTNEKLFF. The CDR3, as DNA: TGTTCCAGCAGCTTGGGGCAGGCCTACCAACGAACTAATGAAAAACTGTTTTTT.

This clone was seen a handful of times. The rearrangement links TRBV9 to TRBJ2-7, with a possible D match to TRBD1 (5 bases). The CDR3 totals 13 residues. Trimming removed 1 base from V and 5 bases from J, with 10 bases in between. Germline lookup yields CDR1 SGDLS and CDR2 YYNGEE. The CDR3 sequence: CASSVKGRDEQYF. The CDR3, as DNA: TGTGCCAGCAGCGTAAAAGGCAGGGACGAGCAGTACTTC.

J is TRBJ2-2 and V is TRBV29-1; possibly TRBD2 for D (6 bases). The CDR3 extends over 15 amino acids. Germline lookup yields CDR1 SQVTM and CDR2 ANQGSEA. Between the trimmed V and J ends, which lost 0 bases and 5 bases, there was a span of 13 bases. The CDR3: CSVEETGRGTGELFF. CDR3 DNA sequence: TGCAGCGTTGAAGAAACCGGGAGAGGGACCGGGGAGCTGTTTTTT.

The chain recombines TRBV20-1 with TRBJ1-1; 8 bases fit TRBD1. V lost 4 bases to trimming and J lost 12 bases; unmatched junction nucleotides: 7. The CDR3 has 11 residues. Germline V gene lookup returns CDR1 DFQATT and CDR2 SNEGSKA (reference sequence). CDR3 in DNA: TGCAGTGCTATTCCCGACAGGGGTCCTTTCTTT. Protein product: CSAIPDRGPFF.

The chain carries TRBV7-2 and TRBJ2-7, with 10 bases identical to TRBD1. Germline V CDR1 and CDR2: SGHTA, FQGNSA. The CDR3 is 13 amino acids. V shed 5 bases, J shed 7 bases, and the junction held 5 bases outside the gene matches. In DNA, the CDR3 is TGTGCCAGCAGCCCAGGACAGGGGGAGGAGCAGTACTTC. It specifies CASSPGQGEEQYF. The full variable domain, rest sourced from reference TRBV7-2 and TRBJ2-7, is GAGVSQSPSNKVTEKGKDVELRCDPISGHTALYWYRQSLGQGLEFLIYFQGNSAPDKSGLPSDRFSAERTGGSVSTLTIQRTQQEDSAVYLCASSPGQGEEQYFGPGTRLTVT.

This clone was seen only once. The V call is TRBV30, the J call TRBJ2-1; TRBD1 matches at 8 bases. The CDR3 has 15 residues. Losses at the gene ends were 4 bases for V and 4 bases for J; bases not matched to a gene: 9. Germline assignment: CDR1 GTSNPN and CDR2 SVGIG (reference sequence). The CDR3, as DNA: TGTGCCTGGACCGCCGGGACAGGCTCATACAATGAGCAGTTCTTC. Its translation is CAWTAGTGSYNEQFF.

The J gene is TRBJ2-1, the V gene TRBV29-1, with D possibly TRBD2 on 6 matching bases. Germline CDR1 SQVTM, CDR2 ANQGSEA. The CDR3 is made up of 15 amino acids. V lost 4 bases, J lost 8 bases, and 21 bases lay in between. The CDR3 protein is CSVVGTDFSRYEQFF. The DNA of the CDR3 is TGCAGCGTTGTGGGGACTGATTTTAGTCGGTATGAGCAGTTCTTC.

The chain combines TRBV14 with TRBJ2-5, with no clear D. The DNA matches TRBJ2-7 better at its end, which makes the J call doubtful. This CDR3 spans 13 amino acids. CDR1 and CDR2 (germline): SGHDN, FVKESK. DNA of the CDR3: TGTGCCAGCAGCCGATATAGCTCCTACGAGCAGTACTTC. This translates into CASSRYSSYEQYF.

The chain combines TRBV4-3 with TRBJ2-3, with a weak D call TRBD1 (6 bases). V lost 0 bases, J lost 1 base, and 17 bases lay in between. Germline V CDR1 and CDR2: LGHNA, YSLEER. This CDR3 region has 18 residues. CDR3 DNA: TGCGCCAGCAGCCAAGACCTAACCGGGACACAGGGCACAGATACGCAGTATTTT. Protein product: CASSQDLTGTQGTDTQYF.

This clone was detected once. This chain uses TRBV28 with TRBJ1-1, with 10 positions matching TRBD1. The CDR3 runs to 13 residues. The germline V gene encodes CDR1 MDHEN and CDR2 SYDVKM. With V trimmed by 8 bases and J by 5 bases, 5 bases remained unmatched. The CDR3 is CASGQGEWTEAFF. CDR3 nucleotide sequence: TGTGCCAGCGGACAGGGGGAATGGACTGAAGCTTTCTTT.